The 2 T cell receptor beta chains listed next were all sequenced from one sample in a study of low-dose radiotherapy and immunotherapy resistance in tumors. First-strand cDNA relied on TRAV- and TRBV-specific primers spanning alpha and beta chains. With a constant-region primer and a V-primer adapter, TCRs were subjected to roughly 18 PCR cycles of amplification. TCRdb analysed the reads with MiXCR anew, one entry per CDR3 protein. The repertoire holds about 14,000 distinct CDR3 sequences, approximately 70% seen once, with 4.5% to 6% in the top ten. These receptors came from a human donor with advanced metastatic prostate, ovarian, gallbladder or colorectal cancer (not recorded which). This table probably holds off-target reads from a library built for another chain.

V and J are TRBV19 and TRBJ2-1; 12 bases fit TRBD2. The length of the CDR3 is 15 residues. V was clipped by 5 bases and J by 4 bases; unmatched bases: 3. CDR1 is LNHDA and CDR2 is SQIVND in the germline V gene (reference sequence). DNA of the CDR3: TGTGCCAGTAGTGACGGACTAGCGGGGTACAATGAGCAGTTCTTC. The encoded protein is CASSDGLAGYNEQFF.

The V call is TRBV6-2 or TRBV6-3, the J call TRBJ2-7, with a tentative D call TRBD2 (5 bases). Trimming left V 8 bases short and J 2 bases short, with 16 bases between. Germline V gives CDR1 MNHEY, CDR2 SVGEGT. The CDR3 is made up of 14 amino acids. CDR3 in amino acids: CASFGLLDPYEQYF. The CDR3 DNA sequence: TGTGCCAGCTTTGGACTGCTAGATCCCTACGAGCAGTACTTC.